Sequencing of this T cell receptor (beta chain) was carried out in a study of blood T cell repertoires in COVID-19 (dated by TCRdb to 2019 to 2021). Regarding the complete study: Collaborator samples came from the United States, Italy and Spain and covered acute and convalescent phases of COVID-19. The material from the prospective study consisted of cDNA or gDNA derived from T cells, B-cell-depleted T cells, or PBMCs. Subjects who had been exposed to COVID-19, were actively infected with it, or had recovered from it provided the deeply sampled blood TCRbeta repertoires that made up the dataset. A freely available public database, intended as a resource for researchers studying the immune response to SARS-CoV-2, is where the repertoires were released. Samples came from the ongoing ImmuneRACE study (first 160 participants) plus 1,254 subjects from 6 global collaborators. Nearly every sample came with metadata listing a de-identified subject ID, COVID-19 status, age in years and sex. HLA class I and class II types, where available, came from metadata supplied by the sample provider rather than from assay-based typing.

The paper as a whole reports these results and caveats: Clinical and demographic metadata were provided uncurated, with the amount varying by source and participant.

Reading the germline V gene (reference sequence) gives CDR1 WNHNN and CDR2 SYGVQD. Trimming costs V 8 bases and J 4 bases, and their ends lie 18 bases apart. Taken from cysteine to phenylalanine, the CDR3 has 15 residues. Here the CDR3 DNA is all that survives: 45 bases in frame from base 1. TCRbeta CDR3 regions were amplified from genomic DNA by means of the immunoSEQ Assay, a bias-controlled multiplex PCR. The study's processing was this. The number of nucleated cells in each sample was estimated from the amplification of reference gene primers within the assay. Sequence reads were collapsed and filtered to measure the absolute abundance of every unique TCRbeta CDR3 rearrangement. For each sample, productive Simpson clonality was calculated as the square root of Simpson's diversity index over productive rearrangements. TCRdb mirrors the immuneACCESS table, restricted to in-frame sequences. Some clones are absent from its copies; in checked studies, under half trace to an unresolved V gene, and the reason for the others is unknown. Clone size and V and J calls were adopted from that table, with D and trimming inferred from the DNA. This sample gives almost 400,000 clones in total; around 87% of them show up just once. The top ten hold 2.3% of the sample.

This clone was seen only a few times. It lacks a known antigen. Base qualities are not recorded, but no much larger clone differs from it by a single base. One collaborating source in Seattle enrolled patients while the patients were actively infected and followed the patients over time throughout the course of disease. Each collaborating institution followed its own protocols to collect whole blood in K2EDTA tubes. For TCRbeta analysis, collaborators shipped samples as frozen whole blood, isolated PBMCs, or DNA extracted from either of those sample types. The source of this sequence is a woman in her sixties with COVID-19, enrolled during active disease. The V gene is TRBV10-1 and the J gene is TRBJ2-1; the D segment cannot be called with confidence. Sequencing was carried out using peripheral blood. The CDR3 protein: CASAIDTVFYNEQFF. The DNA is as follows: TGCGCCAGCGCAATAGACACCGTCTTTTACAATGAGCAGTTCTTC.